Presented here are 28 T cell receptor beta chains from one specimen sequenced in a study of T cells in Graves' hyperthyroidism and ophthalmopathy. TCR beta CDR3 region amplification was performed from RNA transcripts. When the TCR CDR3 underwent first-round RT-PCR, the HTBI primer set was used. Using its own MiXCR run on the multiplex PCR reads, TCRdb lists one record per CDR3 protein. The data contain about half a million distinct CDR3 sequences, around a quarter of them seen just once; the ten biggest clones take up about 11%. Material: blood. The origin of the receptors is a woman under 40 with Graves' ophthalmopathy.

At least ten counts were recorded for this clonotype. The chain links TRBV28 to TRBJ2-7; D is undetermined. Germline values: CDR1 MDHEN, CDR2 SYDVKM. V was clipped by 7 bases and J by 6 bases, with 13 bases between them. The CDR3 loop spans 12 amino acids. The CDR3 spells CASTPQSPEQYF. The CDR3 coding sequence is TGTGCCAGCACCCCCCAGTCCCCCGAGCAGTACTTC.

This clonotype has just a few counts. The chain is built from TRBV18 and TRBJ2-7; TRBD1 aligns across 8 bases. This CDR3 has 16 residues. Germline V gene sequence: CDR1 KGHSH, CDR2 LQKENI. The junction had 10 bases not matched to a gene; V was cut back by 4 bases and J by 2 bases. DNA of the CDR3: TGTGCCAGCTCACACTTCCCGGGACAGGTAACCTACGAGCAGTACTTC. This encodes CASSHFPGQVTYEQYF.

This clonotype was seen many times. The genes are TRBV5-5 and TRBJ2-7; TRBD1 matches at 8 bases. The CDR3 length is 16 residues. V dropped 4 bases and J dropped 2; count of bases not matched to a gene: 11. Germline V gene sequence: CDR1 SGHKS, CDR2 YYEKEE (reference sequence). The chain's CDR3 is CASSHTGGQRAYEQYF. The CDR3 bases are TGTGCCAGCAGCCATACAGGGGGACAGAGAGCCTACGAGCAGTACTTC.

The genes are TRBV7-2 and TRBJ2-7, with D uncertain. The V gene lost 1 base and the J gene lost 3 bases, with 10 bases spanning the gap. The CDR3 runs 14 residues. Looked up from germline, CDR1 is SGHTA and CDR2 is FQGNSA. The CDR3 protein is CASSLGGKVYEQYF. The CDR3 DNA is TGTGCCAGCAGCTTAGGAGGAAAGGTCTACGAGCAGTACTTC. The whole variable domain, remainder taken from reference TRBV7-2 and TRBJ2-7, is GAGVSQSPSNKVTEKGKDVELRCDPISGHTALYWYRQSLGQGLEFLIYFQGNSAPDKSGLPSDRFSAERTGGSVSTLTIQRTQQEDSAVYLCASSLGGKVYEQYFGPGTRLTVT.

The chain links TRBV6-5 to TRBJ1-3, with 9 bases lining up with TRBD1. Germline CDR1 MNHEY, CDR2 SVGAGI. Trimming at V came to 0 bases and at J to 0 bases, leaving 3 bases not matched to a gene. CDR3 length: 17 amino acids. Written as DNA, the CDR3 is TGTGCCAGCAGTTACTCGACAGGGGGTTCCTCTGGAAACACCATATATTTT. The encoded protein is CASSYSTGGSSGNTIYF.

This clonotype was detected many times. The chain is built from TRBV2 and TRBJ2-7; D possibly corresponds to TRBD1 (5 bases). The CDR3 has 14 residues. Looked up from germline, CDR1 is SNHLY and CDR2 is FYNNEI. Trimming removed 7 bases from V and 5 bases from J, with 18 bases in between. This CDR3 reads CASKRGRGFDEQYF. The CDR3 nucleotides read TGTGCCAGCAAAAGGGGCCGCGGATTCGACGAGCAGTACTTC.

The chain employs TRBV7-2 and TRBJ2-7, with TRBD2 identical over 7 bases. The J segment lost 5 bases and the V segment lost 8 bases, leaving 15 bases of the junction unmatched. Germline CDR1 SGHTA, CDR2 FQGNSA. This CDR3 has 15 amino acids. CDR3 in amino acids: CASHLFGRDHNEQYF. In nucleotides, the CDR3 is TGTGCCAGCCACTTGTTTGGGAGGGATCACAACGAGCAGTACTTC.

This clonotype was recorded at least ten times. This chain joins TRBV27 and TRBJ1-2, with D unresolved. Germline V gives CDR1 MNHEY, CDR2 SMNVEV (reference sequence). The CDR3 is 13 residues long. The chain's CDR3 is CASASGRDYGYTF. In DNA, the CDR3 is TGTGCAAGCGCCTCCGGGAGAGACTATGGCTACACCTTC.

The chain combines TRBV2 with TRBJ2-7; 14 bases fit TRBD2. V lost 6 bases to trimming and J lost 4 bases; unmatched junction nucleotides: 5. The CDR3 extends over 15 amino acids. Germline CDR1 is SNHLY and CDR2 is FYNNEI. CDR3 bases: TGTGCCAGCAGGGATGGGACTAGCGGGGGTTACGAGCAGTACTTC. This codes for CASRDGTSGGYEQYF. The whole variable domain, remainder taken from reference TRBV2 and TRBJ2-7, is EPEVTQTPSHQVTQMGQEVILRCVPISNHLYFYWYRQILGQKVEFLVSFYNNEISEKSEIFDDQFSVERPDGSNFTLKIRSTKLEDSAMYFCASRDGTSGGYEQYFGPGTRLTVT.

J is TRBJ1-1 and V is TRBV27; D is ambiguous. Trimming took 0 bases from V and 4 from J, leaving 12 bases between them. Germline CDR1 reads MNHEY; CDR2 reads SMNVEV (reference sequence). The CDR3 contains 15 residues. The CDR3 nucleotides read TGTGCCAGCAGTTTATCGGGCCCTTCGGGCACTGAAGCTTTCTTT. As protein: CASSLSGPSGTEAFF.

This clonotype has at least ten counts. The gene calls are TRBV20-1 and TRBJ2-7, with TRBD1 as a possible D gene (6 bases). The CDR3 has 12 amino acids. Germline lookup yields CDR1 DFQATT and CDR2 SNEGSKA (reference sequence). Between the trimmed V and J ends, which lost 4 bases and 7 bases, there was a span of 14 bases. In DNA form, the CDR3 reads TGCAGTGCTACGGACAGTGGTGGTGAGCAGTACTTC. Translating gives CSATDSGGEQYF.

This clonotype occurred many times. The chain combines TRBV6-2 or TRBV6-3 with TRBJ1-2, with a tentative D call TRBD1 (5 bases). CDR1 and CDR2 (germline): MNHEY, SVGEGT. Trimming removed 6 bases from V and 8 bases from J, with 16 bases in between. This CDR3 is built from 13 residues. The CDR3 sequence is CASRRPQEEGYTF. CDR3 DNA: TGTGCCAGCAGGCGACCACAGGAAGAAGGCTACACCTTC.

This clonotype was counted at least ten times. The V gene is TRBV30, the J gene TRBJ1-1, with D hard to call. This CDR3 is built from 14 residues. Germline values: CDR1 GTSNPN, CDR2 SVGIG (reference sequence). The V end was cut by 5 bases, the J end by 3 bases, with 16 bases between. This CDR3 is CAWESFRLDTEAFF. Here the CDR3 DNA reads TGTGCCTGGGAGTCCTTTCGGTTGGACACTGAAGCTTTCTTT.

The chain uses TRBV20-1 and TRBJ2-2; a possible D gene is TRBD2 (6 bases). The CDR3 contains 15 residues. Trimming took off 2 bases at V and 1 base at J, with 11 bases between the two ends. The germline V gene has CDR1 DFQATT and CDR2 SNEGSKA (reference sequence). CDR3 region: CSARRVAVNTGELFF. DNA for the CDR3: TGCAGTGCTAGAAGAGTAGCGGTGAACACCGGGGAGCTGTTTTTT.

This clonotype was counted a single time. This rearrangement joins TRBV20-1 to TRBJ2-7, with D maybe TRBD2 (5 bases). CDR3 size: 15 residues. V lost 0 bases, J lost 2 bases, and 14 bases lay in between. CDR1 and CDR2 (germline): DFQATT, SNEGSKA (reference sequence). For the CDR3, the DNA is TGCAGTGCTAGAGATCAAAGAGGGAGAACCTACGAGCAGTACTTC. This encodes CSARDQRGRTYEQYF.

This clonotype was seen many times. The CDR3 spells CASSLINSPYGYTF. As DNA, the CDR3 is TGTGCCAGCAGCTTGATTAACAGCCCCTATGGCTACACCTTC. This chain uses TRBV5-6 with TRBJ1-2; D is unresolved. V lost 1 base, J lost 4 bases, and 11 bases lay in between. This CDR3 has 14 residues. Germline values: CDR1 SGHDT, CDR2 YYEEEE. Filled out from reference TRBV5-6 and TRBJ1-2, the complete variable domain reads DAGVTQSPTHLIKTRGQQVTLRCSPKSGHDTVSWYQQALGQGPQFIFQYYEEEERQRGNFPDRFSGHQFPNYSSELNVNALLLGDSALYLCASSLINSPYGYTFGSGTRLTVV.

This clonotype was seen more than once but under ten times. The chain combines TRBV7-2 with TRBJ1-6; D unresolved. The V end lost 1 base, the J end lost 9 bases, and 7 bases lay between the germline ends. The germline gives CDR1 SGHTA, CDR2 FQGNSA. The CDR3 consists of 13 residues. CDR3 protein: CASSLGGGSPLHF. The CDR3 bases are TGTGCCAGCAGCTTAGGGGGTGGTTCACCCCTCCACTTT.

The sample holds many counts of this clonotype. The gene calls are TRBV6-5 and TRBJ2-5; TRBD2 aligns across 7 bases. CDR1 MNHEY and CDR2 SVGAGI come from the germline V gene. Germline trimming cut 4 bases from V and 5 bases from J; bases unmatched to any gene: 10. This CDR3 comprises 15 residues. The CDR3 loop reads CASSSEAGRWETQYF. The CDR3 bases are TGTGCCAGCAGTTCGGAAGCGGGGCGCTGGGAGACCCAGTACTTC.

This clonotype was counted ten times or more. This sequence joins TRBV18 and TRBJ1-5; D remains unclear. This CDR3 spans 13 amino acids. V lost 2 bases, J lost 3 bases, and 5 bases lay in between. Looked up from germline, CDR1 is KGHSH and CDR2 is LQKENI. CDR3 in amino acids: CASSPGDNQPQHF. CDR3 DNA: TGTGCCAGCTCACCAGGGGACAATCAGCCCCAGCATTTT.

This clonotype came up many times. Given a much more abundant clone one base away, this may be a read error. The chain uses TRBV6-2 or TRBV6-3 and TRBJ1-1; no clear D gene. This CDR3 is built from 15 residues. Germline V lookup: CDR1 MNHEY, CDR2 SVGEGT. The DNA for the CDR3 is TGTGCCAGTACCAGCCGGGTGCGGATTAACACTGGAGCTTTCTTT. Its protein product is CASTSRVRINTGAFF.

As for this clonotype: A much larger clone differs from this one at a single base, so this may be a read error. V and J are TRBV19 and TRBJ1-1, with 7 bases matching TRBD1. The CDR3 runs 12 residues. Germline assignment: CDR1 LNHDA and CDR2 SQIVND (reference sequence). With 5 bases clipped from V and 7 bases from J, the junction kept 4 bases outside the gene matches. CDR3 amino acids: CASSCTGDEAFF. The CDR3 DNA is TGTGCCAGTAGTTGTACAGGGGATGAAGCTTTCTTT.

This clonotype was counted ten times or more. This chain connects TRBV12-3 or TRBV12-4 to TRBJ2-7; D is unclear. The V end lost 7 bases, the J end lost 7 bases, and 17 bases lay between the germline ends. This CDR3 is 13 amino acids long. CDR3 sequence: CASTRTPRDEQYF. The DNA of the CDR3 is TGTGCCAGCACCCGGACGCCGCGAGATGAGCAGTACTTC.

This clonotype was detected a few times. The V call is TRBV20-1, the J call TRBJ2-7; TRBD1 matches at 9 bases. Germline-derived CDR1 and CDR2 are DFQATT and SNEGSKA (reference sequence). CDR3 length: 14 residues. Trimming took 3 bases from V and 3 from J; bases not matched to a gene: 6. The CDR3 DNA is TGCAGTGCTAGCGTCAGGACAGGGGTCTACGAGCAGTACTTC. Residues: CSASVRTGVYEQYF.

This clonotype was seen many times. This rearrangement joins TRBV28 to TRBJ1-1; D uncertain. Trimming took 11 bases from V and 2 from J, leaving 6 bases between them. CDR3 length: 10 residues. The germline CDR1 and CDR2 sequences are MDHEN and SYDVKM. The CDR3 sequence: CAAKNTEAFF. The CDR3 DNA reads TGTGCCGCCAAAAACACTGAAGCTTTCTTT.

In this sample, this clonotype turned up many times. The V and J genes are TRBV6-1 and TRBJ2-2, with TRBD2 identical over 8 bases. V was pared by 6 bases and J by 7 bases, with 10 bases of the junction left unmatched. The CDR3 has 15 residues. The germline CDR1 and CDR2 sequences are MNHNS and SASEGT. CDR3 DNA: TGTGCCAGCAGACCTCCGGGACTAGATATCGGGGAGCTGTTTTTT. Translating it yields CASRPPGLDIGELFF.

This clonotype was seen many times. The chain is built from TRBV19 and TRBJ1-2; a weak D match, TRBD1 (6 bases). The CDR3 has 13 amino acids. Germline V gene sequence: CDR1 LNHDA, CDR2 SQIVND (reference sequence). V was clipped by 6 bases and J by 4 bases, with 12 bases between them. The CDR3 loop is CASRRTVGYGYTF. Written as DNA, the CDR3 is TGTGCCAGTAGGAGGACAGTCGGCTATGGCTACACCTTC.

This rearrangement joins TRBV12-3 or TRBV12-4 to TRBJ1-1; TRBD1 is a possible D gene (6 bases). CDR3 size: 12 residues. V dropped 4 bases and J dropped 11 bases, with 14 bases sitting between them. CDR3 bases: TGTGCCAGCAGTTACCACAGGGCCGGCGCTTTCTTT. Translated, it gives CASSYHRAGAFF.

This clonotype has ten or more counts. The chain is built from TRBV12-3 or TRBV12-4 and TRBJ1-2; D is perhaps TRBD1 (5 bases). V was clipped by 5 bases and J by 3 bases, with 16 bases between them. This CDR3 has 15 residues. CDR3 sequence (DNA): TGTGCCAGCAGTCCTGACTTGGGGGGGTACTATGGCTACACCTTC. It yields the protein CASSPDLGGYYGYTF.